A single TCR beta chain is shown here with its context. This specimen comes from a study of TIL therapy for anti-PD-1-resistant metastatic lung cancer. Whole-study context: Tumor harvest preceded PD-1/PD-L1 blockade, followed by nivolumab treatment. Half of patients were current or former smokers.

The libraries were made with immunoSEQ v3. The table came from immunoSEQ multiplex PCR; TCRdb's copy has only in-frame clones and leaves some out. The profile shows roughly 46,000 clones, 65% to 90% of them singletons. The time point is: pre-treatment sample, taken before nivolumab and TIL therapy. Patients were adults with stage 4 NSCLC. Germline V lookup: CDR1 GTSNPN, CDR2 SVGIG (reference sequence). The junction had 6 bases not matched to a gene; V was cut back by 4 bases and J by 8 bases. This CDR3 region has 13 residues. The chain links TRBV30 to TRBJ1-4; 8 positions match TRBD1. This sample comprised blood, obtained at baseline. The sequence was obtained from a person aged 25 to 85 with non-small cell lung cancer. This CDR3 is CAWTDRGGEKLFF. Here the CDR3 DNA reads TGTGCCTGGACCGACAGGGGAGGGGAAAAACTGTTTTTT.